These 5 T cell receptor beta chains share one sample of origin, sequenced in a study of identical twins. Via MiXCR, TCRdb re-called the 5' RACE reads, giving one row per CDR3 protein. This table holds under 250,000 distinct CDR3 sequences, 7.5% found once. These same data were also listed under a study on yellow fever vaccine responses in identical twins.

The material sequenced was memory (CD45RO+) T cells sorted from blood. The source is a woman under 30 in good health.

The sample holds many counts of this clonotype. The CDR3 loop is CASSVVGQTSTDTQYF. DNA of the CDR3: TGTGCCAGCAGCGTAGTGGGGCAAACGAGCACAGATACGCAGTATTTT. The chain uses TRBV9 and TRBJ2-3; possibly TRBD1 for D (5 bases). Germline V gene sequence: CDR1 SGDLS, CDR2 YYNGEE. V was shortened by 0 bases and J by 0 bases, with 11 bases between the two germline ends. The CDR3 covers 16 residues. Combining the CDR3 with reference TRBV9 and TRBJ2-3 gives the whole variable domain DSGVTQTPKHLITATGQRVTLRCSPRSGDLSVYWYQQSLDQGLQFLIQYYNGEERAKGNILERFSAQQFPDLHSELNLSSLELGDSALYFCASSVVGQTSTDTQYFGPGTRLTVL.

CDR3 nucleotide sequence: TGTGCCATCAGTGAGGTTAACGCTCTTAGCACAGATACGCAGTATTTT. Translated: CAISEVNALSTDTQYF. V and J are TRBV10-3 and TRBJ2-3; no reliable D call. Trimming stripped 2 bases from V and 0 bases from J, with 12 bases between. This CDR3 is 16 amino acids long. Germline-derived CDR1 and CDR2 are ENHRY and SYGVKD.

The chain combines TRBV5-6 with TRBJ2-5, with 16 bases fitting TRBD2. The germline V gene has CDR1 SGHDT and CDR2 YYEEEE. V lost 5 bases and J lost 3; bases outside the gene matches: 7. This CDR3 comprises 17 residues. CDR3 in amino acids: CASSYGTSGRVKETQYF. The CDR3 DNA follows: TGTGCCAGCAGTTATGGGACTAGCGGGAGGGTGAAAGAGACCCAGTACTTC.

This clonotype was counted between two and nine times. The CDR3 sequence: CASSFGTGTEAFF. The DNA of the CDR3 is TGTGCCAGCAGCTTTGGGACAGGGACTGAAGCTTTCTTT. V gene TRBV7-9 combines with J gene TRBJ1-1; 9 bases agree with TRBD1. Germline CDR1 and CDR2: SEHNR and FQNEAQ (reference sequence). The CDR3 totals 13 residues. The V and J ends lost 3 bases and 5 bases, in that order; junction bases with no gene match: 1.

This clonotype was seen at least ten times. The V gene is TRBV12-3 or TRBV12-4, the J gene TRBJ2-1; 10 positions agree with TRBD2. CDR3 length: 20 amino acids. V was pared by 2 bases and J by 2 bases, with 15 bases of the junction left unmatched. The CDR3 DNA is TGTGCCAGCAGTTTAATACAGAGCGGGGGGGGGTTCCTAACCTACAATGAGCAGTTCTTC. Its translation: CASSLIQSGGGFLTYNEQFF.